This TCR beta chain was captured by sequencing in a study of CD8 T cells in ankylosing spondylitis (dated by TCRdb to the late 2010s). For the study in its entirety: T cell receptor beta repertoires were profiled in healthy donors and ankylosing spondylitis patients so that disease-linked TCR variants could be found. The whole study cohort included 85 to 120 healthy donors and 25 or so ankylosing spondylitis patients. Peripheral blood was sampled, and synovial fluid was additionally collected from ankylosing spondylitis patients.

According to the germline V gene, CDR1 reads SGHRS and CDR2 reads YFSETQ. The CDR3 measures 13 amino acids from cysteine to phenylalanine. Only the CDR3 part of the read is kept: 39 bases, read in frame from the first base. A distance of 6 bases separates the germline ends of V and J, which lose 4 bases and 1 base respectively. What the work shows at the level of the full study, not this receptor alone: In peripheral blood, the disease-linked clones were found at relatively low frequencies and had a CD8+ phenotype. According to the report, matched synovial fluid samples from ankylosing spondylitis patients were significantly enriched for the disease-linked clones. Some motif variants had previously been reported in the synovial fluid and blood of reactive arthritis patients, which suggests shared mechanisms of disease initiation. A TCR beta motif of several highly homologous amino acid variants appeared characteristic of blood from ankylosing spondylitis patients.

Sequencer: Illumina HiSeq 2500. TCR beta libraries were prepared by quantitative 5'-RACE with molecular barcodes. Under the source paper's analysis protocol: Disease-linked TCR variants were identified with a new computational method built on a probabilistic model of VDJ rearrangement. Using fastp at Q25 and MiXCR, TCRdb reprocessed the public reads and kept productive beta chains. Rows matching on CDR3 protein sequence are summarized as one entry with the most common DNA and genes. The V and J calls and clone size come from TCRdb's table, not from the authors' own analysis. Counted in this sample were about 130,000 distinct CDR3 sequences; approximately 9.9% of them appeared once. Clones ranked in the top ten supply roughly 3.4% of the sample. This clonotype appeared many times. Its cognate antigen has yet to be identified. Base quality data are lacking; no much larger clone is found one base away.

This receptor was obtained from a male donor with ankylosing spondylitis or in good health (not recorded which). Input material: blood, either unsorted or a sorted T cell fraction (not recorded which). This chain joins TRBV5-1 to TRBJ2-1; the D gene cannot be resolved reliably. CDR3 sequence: CASSAESYNEQFF. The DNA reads TGCGCCAGCAGCGCCGAATCCTACAATGAGCAGTTCTTC.